This T cell receptor (beta chain) derives from a study of OX40 agonist ivuxolimab in advanced cancers. At the level of the study: Patients were dosed with the agonistic anti-OX40 (CD134) antibody ivuxolimab. The diagnoses of dose-escalation patients were hepatocellular carcinoma, melanoma, renal cell or head and neck cancer. General study points: The expanded peripheral T cells' antigen specificity was not determined. Partial responders treated at 0.1-3.0 mg/kg exhibited clonal expansion among the lowest measured.

Worth noting for this clone: The antigen remains undetermined.

The protocol was immunoSEQ multiplex PCR, while the TCRdb copy is restricted to in-frame clones and leaves out a portion. The repertoire consists of about 80,000 clones, with around nine tenths occurring once and the leading ten covering roughly 0.17%. The CDR3 length is 15 residues. Unmatched junction bases numbered 3, after V lost 2 bases and J lost 0 bases. From germline, CDR1 is SGHDT and CDR2 YYEEEE. This TCR came from an adult with an advanced solid tumor such as melanoma, head and neck, liver or kidney cancer. This sample comprised CD4+ or CD8+ T cells sorted from blood, obtained in a trial of the OX40 agonist ivuxolimab. The genes are TRBV5-6 and TRBJ2-3; 7 bases line up with TRBD1. The CDR3 reads CASSFDRASTDTQYF. The CDR3 bases are TGTGCCAGCAGCTTCGACAGGGCTAGCACAGATACGCAGTATTTT. Complete variable domain (other parts from reference TRBV5-6 and TRBJ2-3): DAGVTQSPTHLIKTRGQQVTLRCSPKSGHDTVSWYQQALGQGPQFIFQYYEEEERQRGNFPDRFSGHQFPNYSSELNVNALLLGDSALYLCASSFDRASTDTQYFGPGTRLTVL.